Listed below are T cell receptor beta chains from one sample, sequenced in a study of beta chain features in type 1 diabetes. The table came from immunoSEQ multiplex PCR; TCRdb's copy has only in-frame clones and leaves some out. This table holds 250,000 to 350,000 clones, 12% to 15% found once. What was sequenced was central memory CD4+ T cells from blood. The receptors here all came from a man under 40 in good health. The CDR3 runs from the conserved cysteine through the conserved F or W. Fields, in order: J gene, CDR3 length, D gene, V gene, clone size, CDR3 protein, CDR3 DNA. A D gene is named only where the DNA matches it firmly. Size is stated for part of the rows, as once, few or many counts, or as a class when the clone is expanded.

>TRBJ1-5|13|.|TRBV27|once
CASSSRSNQPQHF
TGTGCCAGCAGTTCTCGCAGTAATCAGCCCCAGCATTTT
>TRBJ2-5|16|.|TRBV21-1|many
CASSKWAFPQKETQYF
TGTGCCAGCAGCAAATGGGCGTTTCCCCAGAAGGAGACCCAGTACTTC
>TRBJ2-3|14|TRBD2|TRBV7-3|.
CASSSDSGKVTQYF
TGTGCCAGCAGCTCGGATAGCGGGAAGGTTACGCAGTATTTT
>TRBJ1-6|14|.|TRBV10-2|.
CASRTTGWNSPLHF
TGCGCCAGCAGAACGACAGGCTGGAATTCACCCCTCCACTTT
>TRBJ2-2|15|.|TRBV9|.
CASSYDAGATGELFF
TGTGCCAGCAGCTACGACGCCGGGGCGACCGGGGAGCTGTTTTTT
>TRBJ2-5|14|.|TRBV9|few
CASSVVPRGETQYF
TGTGCCAGCAGCGTAGTACCCAGGGGCGAGACCCAGTACTTC
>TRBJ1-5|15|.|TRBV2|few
CASSRTDPSHQPQHF
TGTGCCAGCAGCCGTACAGACCCATCCCATCAGCCCCAGCATTTT
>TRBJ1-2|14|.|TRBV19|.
CASSSQALNYGYTF
TGTGCCAGTAGTAGCCAGGCACTGAACTATGGCTACACCTTC
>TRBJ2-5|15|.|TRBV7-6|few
CASSLPGVLQETQYF
TGTGCCAGCAGCTTACCGGGGGTACTTCAAGAGACCCAGTACTTC
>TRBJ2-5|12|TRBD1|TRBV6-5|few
CASSLDRGTQYF
TGTGCCAGCAGCCTGGACAGGGGGACCCAGTACTTC
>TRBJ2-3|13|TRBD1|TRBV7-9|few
CASSGQGADTQYF
TGTGCCAGCAGCGGACAGGGGGCAGATACGCAGTATTTT
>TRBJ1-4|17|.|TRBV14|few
CASSRRGVGFTNEKLFF
TGTGCCAGCAGCCGGCGGGGAGTCGGGTTTACTAATGAAAAACTGTTTTTT
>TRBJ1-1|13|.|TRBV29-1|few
CSVALEWGTEAFF
TGCAGCGTGGCTTTGGAATGGGGCACTGAAGCTTTCTTT
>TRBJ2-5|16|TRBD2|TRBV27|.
CASSLRLAGGLGTQYF
TGTGCCAGCAGTTTACGACTAGCGGGGGGCCTGGGGACCCAGTACTTC
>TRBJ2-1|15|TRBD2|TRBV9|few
CASSVSAGGPNEQFF
TGTGCCAGCAGCGTATCGGCGGGAGGGCCCAATGAGCAGTTCTTC
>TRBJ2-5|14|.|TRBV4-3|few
CASSLFARGETQYF
TGCGCCAGCAGCCTCTTTGCGCGGGGAGAGACCCAGTACTTC
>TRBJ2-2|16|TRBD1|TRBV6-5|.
CASSSADRGLLRELFF
TGTGCCAGCAGTTCTGCGGACAGGGGGCTCTTAAGGGAGCTGTTTTTT
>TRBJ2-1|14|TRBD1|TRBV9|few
CASSRQGSLDEQFF
TGTGCCAGCAGCCGACAGGGATCTCTCGATGAGCAGTTCTTC
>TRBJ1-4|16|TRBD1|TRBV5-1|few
CASSLEGGATNEKLFF
TGCGCCAGCAGCTTGGAAGGGGGCGCAACTAATGAAAAACTGTTTTTT
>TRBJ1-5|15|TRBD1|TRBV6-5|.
CASSTQGALDQPQHF
TGTGCCAGCAGTACTCAGGGGGCTTTGGATCAGCCCCAGCATTTT
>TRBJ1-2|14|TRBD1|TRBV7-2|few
CASTPQTGNYGYTF
TGTGCCAGCACCCCTCAGACAGGGAACTATGGCTACACCTTC
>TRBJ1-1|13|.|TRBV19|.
CASSPHNRGEAFF
TGTGCCAGTAGTCCGCATAATCGGGGAGAAGCTTTCTTT
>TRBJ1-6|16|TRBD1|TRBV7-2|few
CASSTDRGLNNSPLHF
TGTGCCAGCAGCACCGACAGGGGGTTGAATAATTCACCCCTCCACTTT
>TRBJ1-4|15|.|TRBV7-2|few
CASSPNEGTNEKLFF
TGTGCCAGCAGCCCCAACGAGGGAACTAATGAAAAACTGTTTTTT
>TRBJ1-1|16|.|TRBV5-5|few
CASSAAQEKLNTEAFF
TGTGCCAGCAGCGCCGCCCAGGAAAAGCTGAACACTGAAGCTTTCTTT
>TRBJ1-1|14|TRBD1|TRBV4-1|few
CASSRPDRLTEAFF
TGCGCCAGCAGCCGCCCGGACAGGCTTACCGAAGCTTTCTTT
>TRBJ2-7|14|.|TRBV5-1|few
CASSLSGQSYEQYF
TGCGCCAGCAGCTTGAGCGGACAGTCCTACGAGCAGTACTTC
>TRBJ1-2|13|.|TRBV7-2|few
CASSLGVGYGYTF
TGTGCCAGCAGCTTAGGGGTCGGCTATGGCTACACCTTC
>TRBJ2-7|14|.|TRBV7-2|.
CASSLDKADYEQYF
TGTGCCAGCAGCTTAGACAAGGCCGACTACGAGCAGTACTTC
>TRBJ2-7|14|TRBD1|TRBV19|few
CASRQGIKGTEQYF
TGTGCCAGTCGACAGGGGATAAAGGGGACCGAGCAGTACTTC